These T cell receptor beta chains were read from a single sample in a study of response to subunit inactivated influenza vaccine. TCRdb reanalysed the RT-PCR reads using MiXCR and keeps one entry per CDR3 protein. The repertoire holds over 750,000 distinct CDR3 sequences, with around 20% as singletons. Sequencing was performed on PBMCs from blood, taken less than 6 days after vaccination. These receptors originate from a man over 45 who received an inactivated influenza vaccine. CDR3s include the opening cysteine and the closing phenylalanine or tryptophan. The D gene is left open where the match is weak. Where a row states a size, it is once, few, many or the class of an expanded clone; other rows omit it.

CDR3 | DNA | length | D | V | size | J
CASAPRGSGELFF | TGTGCTAGTGCCCCTCGAGGCAGCGGGGAGCTGTTTTTT | 13 | - | TRBV12-5 | - | TRBJ2-2
CSARVPFRSGRYEQYF | TGCAGTGCTAGAGTCCCCTTTCGCAGCGGGAGGTACGAGCAGTACTTC | 16 | TRBD2 | TRBV20-1 | few | TRBJ2-7
CASTSWTSGGSDTQYF | TGTGCCAGCACCTCCTGGACTAGCGGGGGGTCAGATACGCAGTATTTT | 16 | TRBD2 | TRBV27 | once | TRBJ2-3
CASSLAGDYEQYF | TGTGCCAGCAGCTTAGCCGGGGATTACGAGCAGTACTTC | 13 | - | TRBV12-3/TRBV12-4 | many | TRBJ2-7
CSARPLSSGGAQETQYF | TGCAGTGCTAGACCCCTCTCTAGCGGGGGGGCTCAAGAGACCCAGTACTTC | 17 | TRBD2 | TRBV20-1 | few | TRBJ2-5
CSAPRGGPNNEQFF | TGCAGTGCTCCACGGGGGGGCCCGAACAATGAGCAGTTCTTC | 14 | TRBD2 | TRBV20-1 | - | TRBJ2-1
CSARRFSNEQFF | TGCAGTGCTAGAAGATTTAGCAATGAGCAGTTCTTC | 12 | - | TRBV20-1 | few | TRBJ2-1
CASYRPGYPPGANVLTF | TGTGCCAGTTATCGTCCGGGATACCCCCCTGGGGCCAACGTCCTGACTTTC | 17 | - | TRBV6-2/TRBV6-3 | few | TRBJ2-6
CASSDSSPVVDEQYF | TGTGCCAGCAGTGATTCCAGCCCTGTGGTGGACGAGCAGTACTTC | 15 | - | TRBV2 | - | TRBJ2-7
CASSFPPGSGSPLHF | TGTGCCAGCAGTTTCCCCCCAGGATCTGGGTCACCCCTCCACTTT | 15 | - | TRBV12-3/TRBV12-4 | - | TRBJ1-6
CASRPGQGASHNEQFF | TGTGCCAGCAGGCCGGGACAGGGAGCATCCCACAATGAGCAGTTCTTC | 16 | TRBD1 | TRBV12-3/TRBV12-4 | few | TRBJ2-1
CASADGSVSTDTQYF | TGTGCTAGTGCCGACGGATCTGTTAGCACAGATACGCAGTATTTT | 15 | - | TRBV12-5 | few | TRBJ2-3
CASSLKGGYGYTF | TGTGCCAGCAGTTTAAAGGGGGGCTATGGCTACACCTTC | 13 | - | TRBV12-3/TRBV12-4 | many | TRBJ1-2
CASSSKDTQETQYF | TGCGCCAGCAGCTCAAAGGACACCCAAGAGACCCAGTACTTC | 14 | - | TRBV5-1 | few | TRBJ2-5
CASSTKLQETQYF | TGTGCCAGCAGCACTAAACTACAAGAGACCCAGTACTTC | 13 | - | TRBV12-3/TRBV12-4 | many | TRBJ2-5
CATSRGQFKNIQYF | TGTGCCACCAGCAGAGGACAGTTCAAAAACATTCAGTACTTC | 14 | - | TRBV15 | - | TRBJ2-4
CASSLIGTSYTGELFF | TGTGCCAGCAGCCTAATCGGGACTAGCTACACCGGGGAGCTGTTTTTT | 16 | TRBD2 | TRBV27 | - | TRBJ2-2
CASSGVLAESYNEQFF | TGCGCCAGCAGCGGGGTACTAGCGGAATCCTACAATGAGCAGTTCTTC | 16 | TRBD2 | TRBV5-1 | few | TRBJ2-1
CSARDYGIRGNIQYF | TGCAGTGCTAGAGATTATGGCATCAGGGGCAACATTCAGTACTTC | 15 | - | TRBV20-1 | - | TRBJ2-4
CASTAGLAGQTSTDTQYF | TGTGCCAGCACCGCGGGACTAGCGGGGCAAACTAGCACAGATACGCAGTATTTT | 18 | TRBD2 | TRBV7-8 | few | TRBJ2-3
CASSFRGQGTSGANVLTF | TGTGCCAGCAGCTTCCGAGGACAGGGCACATCTGGGGCCAACGTCCTGACTTTC | 18 | TRBD1 | TRBV11-1 | - | TRBJ2-6
CASSRLAGGPLETQYF | TGTGCCAGCAGTCGCCTAGCGGGGGGGCCGTTAGAGACCCAGTACTTC | 16 | TRBD2 | TRBV6-2/TRBV6-3 | few | TRBJ2-5
CATQSGRGYGYTF | TGTGCCACCCAGTCGGGGCGCGGCTATGGCTACACCTTC | 13 | - | TRBV12-3/TRBV12-4 | - | TRBJ1-2
CASLRDITDTQYF | TGTGCCAGCTTACGGGATATCACAGATACGCAGTATTTT | 13 | - | TRBV2 | few | TRBJ2-3
CASSVDVSYNEQFF | TGTGCCAGCAGCGTTGACGTTTCCTACAATGAGCAGTTCTTC | 14 | - | TRBV7-2 | few | TRBJ2-1
CASSLWARGTYEQYF | TGTGCCAGCAGCTTGTGGGCACGGGGTACCTACGAGCAGTACTTC | 15 | - | TRBV12-3/TRBV12-4 | few | TRBJ2-7
CSARVGGNNSPLHF | TGCAGTGCTAGAGTCGGCGGAAATAATTCACCCCTCCACTTT | 14 | - | TRBV20-1 | - | TRBJ1-6
CATQGLNEKLFF | TGTGCCACCCAGGGGCTTAATGAAAAACTGTTTTTT | 12 | - | TRBV10-3 | few | TRBJ1-4
CASSLVAGAPTDTQYF | TGTGCCAGCAGCTTGGTAGCGGGAGCTCCCACAGATACGCAGTATTTT | 16 | TRBD2 | TRBV5-6 | few | TRBJ2-3
CASIKSSYEQYF | TGTGCCAGCATTAAGAGCTCCTACGAGCAGTACTTC | 12 | - | TRBV12-3/TRBV12-4 | - | TRBJ2-7
CSVESSSYEQYF | TGCAGCGTTGAATCCTCATCCTACGAGCAGTACTTC | 12 | - | TRBV29-1 | many | TRBJ2-7
CASSWGDLGTNTGELFF | TGTGCCAGCAGCTGGGGGGACCTGGGAACTAACACCGGGGAGCTGTTTTTT | 17 | - | TRBV7-9 | - | TRBJ2-2
CASSLVKEETQYF | TGTGCCAGCAGCTTGGTTAAGGAAGAGACCCAGTACTTC | 13 | - | TRBV7-3 | many | TRBJ2-5
CASRPGRGLGNIQYF | TGTGCCAGCAGACCCGGGAGGGGGCTAGGGAACATTCAGTACTTC | 15 | - | TRBV28 | - | TRBJ2-4
CASSASGEGTDTQYF | TGTGCCAGCAGTGCTAGCGGAGAAGGGACAGATACGCAGTATTTT | 15 | TRBD2 | TRBV25-1 | few | TRBJ2-3
CASDSEGLRTDTQYF | TGTGCCAGCGACTCGGAGGGCCTTCGCACAGATACGCAGTATTTT | 15 | - | TRBV6-1 | - | TRBJ2-3
CASSRRFGQSNNEQFF | TGCGCCAGCAGCCGCCGGTTTGGGCAGTCTAACAATGAGCAGTTCTTC | 16 | - | TRBV5-1 | few | TRBJ2-1
CASSFTDANYGYTF | TGCGCCAGCAGCTTTACAGACGCTAACTATGGCTACACCTTC | 14 | - | TRBV5-1 | - | TRBJ1-2
CASSVSTSGNEQFF | TGTGCCAGCAGTGTATCGACTAGCGGGAATGAGCAGTTCTTC | 14 | TRBD2 | TRBV12-3/TRBV12-4 | few | TRBJ2-1
CASSKFIGSGGNYNEQFF | TGTGCCAGCAGCAAATTCATCGGTAGCGGGGGTAACTACAATGAGCAGTTCTTC | 18 | TRBD2 | TRBV11-2 | many | TRBJ2-1
CASSTDGKYGYTF | TGTGCCAGTAGTACGGACGGAAAATATGGCTACACCTTC | 13 | - | TRBV19 | - | TRBJ1-2
CSWFGTLKYKDPVVTDTQYF | TGCAGTTGGTTCGGGACCCTGAAATATAAGGACCCGGTCGTCACAGATACGCAGTATTTT | 20 | - | TRBV20-1 | few | TRBJ2-3
CSGTGLPTDTQYF | TGCAGCGGCACAGGACTACCCACAGATACGCAGTATTTT | 13 | - | TRBV29-1 | few | TRBJ2-3
CASREQGASPEAFF | TGTGCCAGCAGGGAACAGGGGGCCTCTCCTGAAGCTTTCTTT | 14 | TRBD1 | TRBV6-1 | few | TRBJ1-1
CASSQGTPGTSGASSYNEQFF | TGTGCCAGCAGCCAAGGGACACCCGGGACTAGCGGGGCCAGCTCCTACAATGAGCAGTTCTTC | 21 | TRBD2 | TRBV3-1 | - | TRBJ2-1
CASSDLSGGPYEQYF | TGTGCCAGCAGCGACCTCAGCGGGGGACCCTACGAGCAGTACTTC | 15 | TRBD2 | TRBV6-2/TRBV6-3 | - | TRBJ2-7
CASSLGTEVYNSPLHF | TGCGCCAGCAGCTTGGGGACTGAAGTGTATAATTCACCCCTCCACTTT | 16 | - | TRBV5-1 | few | TRBJ1-6
CSAALLNTEAFF | TGCAGCGCCGCTTTACTAAACACTGAAGCTTTCTTT | 12 | - | TRBV29-1 | few | TRBJ1-1
CASSLAGNSYEQYF | TGTGCCAGCAGCTTAGCGGGGAACAGCTACGAGCAGTACTTC | 14 | - | TRBV7-2 | many | TRBJ2-7
CASSLGQGEEQFF | TGTGCCAGCAGCTTAGGGCAGGGGGAAGAGCAGTTCTTC | 13 | TRBD1 | TRBV7-6 | few | TRBJ2-1
CASSYRGGTGELFF | TGTGCCAGCAGTTACAGGGGCGGCACCGGGGAGCTGTTTTTT | 14 | - | TRBV6-5 | many | TRBJ2-2
CASSYAAGLVYEQYF | TGTGCCAGCAGTTACGCCGCGGGACTAGTCTACGAGCAGTACTTC | 15 | TRBD2 | TRBV6-5 | few | TRBJ2-7
CASSQVGTLTDTQYF | TGCGCCAGCAGCCAAGTCGGGACACTCACAGATACGCAGTATTTT | 15 | - | TRBV4-1 | - | TRBJ2-3
CASSTGQGTDTQYF | TGCGCCAGCAGCACGGGACAGGGGACAGATACGCAGTATTTT | 14 | TRBD1 | TRBV19 | many | TRBJ2-3